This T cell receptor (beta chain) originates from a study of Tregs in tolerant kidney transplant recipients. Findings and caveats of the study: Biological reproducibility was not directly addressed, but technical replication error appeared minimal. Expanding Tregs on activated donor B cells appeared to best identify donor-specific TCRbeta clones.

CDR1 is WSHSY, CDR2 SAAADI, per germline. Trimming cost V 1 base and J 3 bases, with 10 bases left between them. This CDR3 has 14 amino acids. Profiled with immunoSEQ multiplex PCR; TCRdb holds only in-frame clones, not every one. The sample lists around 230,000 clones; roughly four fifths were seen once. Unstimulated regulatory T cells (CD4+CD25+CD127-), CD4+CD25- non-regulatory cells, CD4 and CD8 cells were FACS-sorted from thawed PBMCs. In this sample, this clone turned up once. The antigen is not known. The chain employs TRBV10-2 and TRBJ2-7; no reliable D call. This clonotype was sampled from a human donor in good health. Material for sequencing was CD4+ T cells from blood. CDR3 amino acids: CASSEWAALYEQYF. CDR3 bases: TGCGCCAGCAGTGAGTGGGCGGCCCTCTACGAGCAGTACTTC.